The 10 T cell receptor beta chains in this list originate from one sample, sequenced in a study of blood T cell repertoires in COVID-19 (dated by TCRdb to 2018 to 2021). The protocol used for the library was the immunoSEQ multiplex PCR assay. TCRdb stores this immuneACCESS table with in-frame sequences only. Part of the clones is absent; in the studies checked, under half of the shortfall reflects unresolved V genes, and no reason is known for the rest. For this sample there are around 140,000 clones; around 80% appear just once. The ten biggest clones cover 9.5% to 13% of the sample. Sequencing was done on a sample of peripheral blood. The receptors here all came from a man in his fifties or sixties with active or convalescent COVID-19.

The chain couples TRBV30 to TRBJ2-1, with TRBD2 matching 11 bases. CDR3 size: 12 residues. The V gene's germline CDR1 is GTSNPN and CDR2 SVGIG (reference sequence). The V segment lost 3 bases and the J segment 8 bases; nucleotides outside the gene matches: 0. In DNA, the CDR3 is TGTGCCTGGAGACTAGCGGGAGATGAGCAGTTCTTC. Translation gives CAWRLAGDEQFF.

The chain combines TRBV7-2 with TRBJ2-2; 14 bases align to TRBD2. Unmatched junction bases numbered 6, after V lost 5 bases and J lost 7 bases. The CDR3 runs to 16 residues. Germline CDR1 and CDR2: SGHTA and FQGNSA. CDR3 sequence: CASSRTSGGPGGELFF. Here the CDR3 DNA reads TGTGCCAGCAGCCGGACTAGCGGGGGGCCTGGCGGGGAGCTGTTTTTT.

The V call is TRBV24-1, the J call TRBJ2-3, with D perhaps TRBD2 (5 bases). The CDR3 runs to 14 residues. With 5 bases removed from V and 9 bases from J, the gap between germline ends came to 17 bases. Germline loops: CDR1 KGHDR, CDR2 SFDVKD. The CDR3 DNA follows: TGTGCCACCAGTGCACCATTAACTAGTTCCACGCAGTATTTT. This encodes CATSAPLTSSTQYF.

The chain uses TRBV6-2 or TRBV6-3 and TRBJ2-7; D gene unclear. The CDR3 runs 12 residues. V dropped 3 bases and J dropped 6 bases, with 9 bases sitting between them. Looked up from germline, CDR1 is MNHEY and CDR2 is SVGEGT. CDR3 in amino acids: CASSYPLGEQYF. For the CDR3, the DNA is TGTGCCAGCAGTTATCCCCTAGGCGAGCAGTACTTC.

The V gene is TRBV9, the J gene TRBJ2-1; 8 bases map to TRBD2. V shed 4 bases, J shed 0 bases, and the junction held 6 bases outside the gene matches. The CDR3 contains 16 residues. CDR1 is SGDLS, CDR2 YYNGEE, per germline. The CDR3 nucleotides are TGTGCCAGCAGCTTAACCGGGACTAGCTCCTACAATGAGCAGTTCTTC. Amino acid sequence: CASSLTGTSSYNEQFF.

This chain links TRBV6-6 with TRBJ1-2; 9 nucleotides line up with TRBD1. V trimming: 5 bases; J trimming: 3 bases; junction bases outside the gene matches: 16. The CDR3 has 18 amino acids. Germline CDR1 and CDR2: MNHNY and SVGAGI (reference sequence). The CDR3 DNA reads as TGTGCCAGCAGTCCGGGACAGGGTTTTTTGGAGGAGGACTATGGCTACACCTTC. Its translation is CASSPGQGFLEEDYGYTF.

The rearrangement joins TRBV9 to TRBJ2-5, with 10 nucleotides matching TRBD2. V gave up 7 bases and J gave up 5 bases; unmatched junction bases: 8. The CDR3 extends over 14 amino acids. CDR1 is SGDLS, CDR2 YYNGEE, per germline. CDR3 protein: CASGGTSGVETQYF. CDR3 DNA: TGTGCCAGCGGCGGCACTAGCGGGGTGGAGACCCAGTACTTC.

The gene calls are TRBV5-4 and TRBJ1-5, with D tentatively TRBD1 (6 bases). V was pared by 0 bases and J by 2 bases, with 6 bases between. The CDR3 length is 14 residues. The germline CDR1 and CDR2 sequences are SGHNT and YYREEE (reference sequence). The CDR3 DNA reads TGTGCCAGCAGCTTGGCAGGGGGCAATCAGCCCCAGCATTTT. This sequence encodes CASSLAGGNQPQHF.

The chain employs TRBV10-3 and TRBJ2-7; 7 bases fit TRBD1. CDR1 is ENHRY, CDR2 SYGVKD, per germline. This CDR3 is 16 amino acids long. Trimming took 0 bases from V and 4 from J; bases not matched to a gene: 9. In DNA, the CDR3 is TGTGCCATCAGTGAGTCGCCGACAGGGATGGGGTACGAGCAGTACTTC. Translated, it gives CAISESPTGMGYEQYF.

The V and J genes are TRBV7-2 and TRBJ1-4, with 8 bases aligning to TRBD1. CDR1 SGHTA and CDR2 FQGNSA come from the germline V gene. The CDR3 is 14 residues long. V lost 8 bases to trimming and J lost 8 bases; unmatched junction nucleotides: 10. The CDR3 sequence is CASRNRGGYEKLFF. CDR3 bases: TGTGCCAGCCGAAACAGGGGGGGATACGAAAAACTGTTTTTT.